The source of this TCR beta chain is a study of blood T cell repertoires in COVID-19. Overall study: The analysed material was cDNA or gDNA that came from T cells, B-cell-depleted T cells, or PBMCs.

In germline, CDR1 is SGHRS, CDR2 YFSETQ. The CDR3 is made up of 14 amino acids. V gave up 4 bases and J gave up 3 bases, with 12 bases separating them. As handled by the study authors: Estimates of nucleated cell counts were drawn from the amplification of reference gene primers. Generated by immunoSEQ multiplex PCR, the TCRdb table keeps only in-frame clones and is missing some. That table is the source of V, J and clone size, and D and trimming were worked out from the DNA. The table lists around 310,000 clones, roughly 86% of them singletons, with around 9% in the top ten. The specimen was PBMCs or T cells enriched from blood (not recorded which). The chain links TRBV5-1 to TRBJ2-3; D remains ambiguous. The source of this sequence is a woman in her twenties or thirties who had recovered from COVID-19. As DNA, the CDR3 is TGCGCCAGCAGCCCCCTTGGCCTTACAGATACGCAGTATTTT. Its protein is CASSPLGLTDTQYF.